This paragraph reports one T cell receptor (beta chain). Researchers ran the PCR with 60 Vbeta and 13 Jbeta primers. The assay was immunoSEQ multiplex PCR, and TCRdb's table has in-frame clones only and misses some. The table records approximately 210,000 clones, roughly 82% of them present only once. This specimen belongs to a study of cytomegalovirus exposure and HLA in healthy donors. The clonotype originates from a man aged 40-55 years in good health and CMV-seropositive. The material sequenced was PBMCs.

CDR3 in amino acids: CASTRDGGRVPYEQYF. Written as DNA, the CDR3 is TGCGCCAGCACCCGGGACGGAGGGAGGGTCCCCTACGAGCAGTACTTC. The V gene is TRBV5-1, the J gene TRBJ2-7, with 7 positions matching TRBD2. The CDR3 has 16 amino acids. The germline gives CDR1 SGHRS, CDR2 YFSETQ. Germline trimming cut 6 bases from V and 2 bases from J; bases unmatched to any gene: 14.